This entry is about one T cell receptor (beta chain). These data are taken from a study of blood T cell repertoires in COVID-19. Across the whole study: Samples of COVID-19 (acute and convalescent) were obtained from the United States, Italy and Spain.

Produced via immunoSEQ multiplex PCR; TCRdb's table is partial and in-frame only. The sample has around 130,000 clones; 85% to 90% are singletons. J lost 4 bases, V lost 4 bases, and 10 bases had no gene match. Looked up from germline, CDR1 is SGHVS and CDR2 is FNYEAQ. The CDR3 covers 17 residues. The V and J genes are TRBV7-6 and TRBJ2-2, with 9 bases lining up with TRBD2. The clonotype was recovered from an elderly woman with acute or convalescent COVID-19. Sequencing was performed on peripheral blood. The CDR3 spells CASSWNIAGAATGELFF. The CDR3 DNA follows: TGTGCCAGCAGCTGGAATATAGCGGGGGCGGCCACCGGGGAGCTGTTTTTT.